These T cell receptor beta chains were read from a single sample in a study of metastatic and nonmetastatic thyroid tumors. TCRdb re-analyzed the PCR reads using MiXCR. In the table there are 20,000 to 25,000 clones, roughly 22% of which are singletons. The sample was adjacent normal tissue. All receptors come from a female donor with papillary thyroid cancer or a benign thyroid nodule (not recorded which). Some clones in this sample may be carry-over from other donors' samples. Both conserved end residues are part of each CDR3. Each record gives: J gene, D gene, V gene, clone size, CDR3 DNA, CDR3 protein. D genes are given only for firm matches. A row's size may be missing; if present it is once, few, many or a size class.

J gene: TRBJ2-1
D gene: -
V gene: TRBV5-1
clone size: -
CDR3 DNA: TGCGCCAGCAGCGTGGGACTGGGCAATGAGCAGTTCTTC
CDR3 protein: CASSVGLGNEQFF

J gene: TRBJ2-2
D gene: -
V gene: TRBV7-2
clone size: once
CDR3 DNA: TGTTCCAGCTCAAGACAGCGAGGTGCCGGGGAGCTGTTTTTT
CDR3 protein: CSSSRQRGAGELFF

J gene: TRBJ2-5
D gene: -
V gene: TRBV27
clone size: large
CDR3 DNA: TGTGCCAGCAGTTTAGGGAGCCGGGCTGGAGAGACCCAGTACTTC
CDR3 protein: CASSLGSRAGETQYF

J gene: TRBJ2-7
D gene: -
V gene: TRBV2
clone size: many
CDR3 DNA: TGTGCCAGCAGTCGGAGACAGTACGAGCAGTACTTC
CDR3 protein: CASSRRQYEQYF

J gene: TRBJ2-7
D gene: TRBD2
V gene: TRBV9
clone size: -
CDR3 DNA: TGTGCCAGCAGCGCCGGGACTAGAGGGAGTGGGCACGAGCAGTACTTC
CDR3 protein: CASSAGTRGSGHEQYF

J gene: TRBJ1-4
D gene: -
V gene: TRBV7-9
clone size: -
CDR3 DNA: TGTGCCAGCAGCCTACTGGGTGGAGAAAAACTGTTTTTT
CDR3 protein: CASSLLGGEKLFF

J gene: TRBJ2-1
D gene: TRBD2
V gene: TRBV20-1
clone size: many
CDR3 DNA: TGCAGTGCTAGAGATCCGGGACTAGCCCCACTTGAGCAGTTCTTC
CDR3 protein: CSARDPGLAPLEQFF

J gene: TRBJ2-7
D gene: TRBD2
V gene: TRBV28
clone size: many
CDR3 DNA: TGTGCCAGCTCTGGGGGACTAGCGGGAGGGGTGTGGTACGAGCAGTACTTC
CDR3 protein: CASSGGLAGGVWYEQYF

J gene: TRBJ2-1
D gene: TRBD1
V gene: TRBV6-1
clone size: medium-sized
CDR3 DNA: TGTGCCAGCAGCCGGGACAGGGTTGATGAGCAGTTCTTC
CDR3 protein: CASSRDRVDEQFF

J gene: TRBJ2-7
D gene: TRBD2
V gene: TRBV18
clone size: -
CDR3 DNA: TGTGCCAGCTCACCCGGGACTAGCGGGAGCTACGAGCAGTACTTC
CDR3 protein: CASSPGTSGSYEQYF

J gene: TRBJ1-2
D gene: -
V gene: TRBV7-9
clone size: few
CDR3 DNA: TGTGCCAGCAGCCCGACAGCAACTAACTATGGCTACACCTTC
CDR3 protein: CASSPTATNYGYTF

J gene: TRBJ2-7
D gene: TRBD1
V gene: TRBV12-3/TRBV12-4
clone size: -
CDR3 DNA: TGTGCCAGCACCTCGACCACAGGGGACCCAACCTACGAGCAGTACTTC
CDR3 protein: CASTSTTGDPTYEQYF

J gene: TRBJ2-7
D gene: TRBD2
V gene: TRBV20-1
clone size: many
CDR3 DNA: TGCAGTGCTAGTAGACTAGCTGGGTTTGGGGAGCAGTACTTC
CDR3 protein: CSASRLAGFGEQYF

J gene: TRBJ2-3
D gene: TRBD2
V gene: TRBV9
clone size: many
CDR3 DNA: TGTGCCAGCAGCGCGTGGGCTAGCGGGCCTGCAGATACGCAGTATTTT
CDR3 protein: CASSAWASGPADTQYF

J gene: TRBJ2-1
D gene: TRBD2
V gene: TRBV27
clone size: few
CDR3 DNA: TGTGCCAGCAGTACTCTGGGTCTAGCGGGAAGTTTCTTC
CDR3 protein: CASSTLGLAGSFF

J gene: TRBJ2-4
D gene: -
V gene: TRBV20-1
clone size: many
CDR3 DNA: TGCAGTGCTAGACTTCCTAGAGGTCGGGACATTCAGTACTTC
CDR3 protein: CSARLPRGRDIQYF

J gene: TRBJ1-5
D gene: -
V gene: TRBV9
clone size: many
CDR3 DNA: TGTGCCAGCAGCGTAGGCACCAGCAATCAGCCCCAGCATTTT
CDR3 protein: CASSVGTSNQPQHF

J gene: TRBJ2-3
D gene: -
V gene: TRBV7-3
clone size: -
CDR3 DNA: TGTGCCAGCAGCTTAACTCCTGTAGCTAGCACAGATATGCAGTATTTT
CDR3 protein: CASSLTPVASTDMQYF

J gene: TRBJ2-5
D gene: -
V gene: TRBV12-3/TRBV12-4
clone size: medium-sized
CDR3 DNA: TGTGCCAGCAGTTTAGCGGGACGACAAGAGACCCAGTACTTC
CDR3 protein: CASSLAGRQETQYF

J gene: TRBJ2-7
D gene: -
V gene: TRBV6-2/TRBV6-3
clone size: -
CDR3 DNA: TGTGCCAGTAGTCCCCCGGGCCAACTATCCTACGAGCATTACTTC
CDR3 protein: CASSPPGQLSYEHYF

J gene: TRBJ1-2
D gene: -
V gene: TRBV10-3
clone size: -
CDR3 DNA: TGTGCCATCAGTGAGCCGACTAGTACAGGGTATCTGAATGGCTACACCTTC
CDR3 protein: CAISEPTSTGYLNGYTF

J gene: TRBJ1-1
D gene: TRBD1
V gene: TRBV6-1
clone size: medium-sized
CDR3 DNA: TGTGCCAGCAGTGAACGAAACAGGGGGCAAGCTTTCTTT
CDR3 protein: CASSERNRGQAFF

J gene: TRBJ1-5
D gene: -
V gene: TRBV12-3/TRBV12-4
clone size: medium-sized
CDR3 DNA: TGTGCCAGCAGTTTAGTGTCAGGTAATAGCAATCAGCCCCAGCATTTT
CDR3 protein: CASSLVSGNSNQPQHF

J gene: TRBJ2-7
D gene: -
V gene: TRBV7-3
clone size: many
CDR3 DNA: TGTGCCAGCAGCTTGGGGAAGGGCCTCGGCTACGAGCAGTACTTC
CDR3 protein: CASSLGKGLGYEQYF

J gene: TRBJ1-2
D gene: -
V gene: TRBV28
clone size: -
CDR3 DNA: TGTGCCAGCAGTTTGTCCGGGGGGAACTATGGCTACACCTTT
CDR3 protein: CASSLSGGNYGYTF

J gene: TRBJ2-1
D gene: TRBD2
V gene: TRBV20-1
clone size: many
CDR3 DNA: TGCAGTGCTAGTGGGGCGGGAGCGGGTCCCAGGGCTAATGAGCAGTTCTTC
CDR3 protein: CSASGAGAGPRANEQFF

J gene: TRBJ2-1
D gene: -
V gene: TRBV9
clone size: -
CDR3 DNA: TGTGCCAGCAGCCTTGGACTATCGGCAGACAGTGAGCAGTTCTTC
CDR3 protein: CASSLGLSADSEQFF

J gene: TRBJ2-7
D gene: -
V gene: TRBV4-3
clone size: many
CDR3 DNA: TGCGCCAGCAGCCAAGAAAAGCGCCAGCACTACGAGCAGTACTTC
CDR3 protein: CASSQEKRQHYEQYF